The next 24 T cell receptor beta chains were all read from a single sample in a study of blood T cell repertoires in COVID-19. The data were produced by immunoSEQ multiplex PCR, yet TCRdb's version contains in-frame clones alone and is incomplete. Here the sample spans fewer than 450,000 clones, about 90% being singletons. Sequenced input: peripheral blood. All receptors derive from a woman in her 50s with COVID-19, enrolled during active disease.

DNA of the CDR3: TGTGCCAGCAGGACACCGGATTATGCGCAGTATTTT. Translation gives CASRTPDYAQYF. The V call is TRBV12-3 or TRBV12-4, the J call TRBJ2-3, with D unresolved. V shed 6 bases and J shed 10 bases, with 14 bases lying between them. The CDR3 runs 12 residues.

The V and J genes are TRBV7-3 and TRBJ1-1; no definite D call. The germline V gene has CDR1 SGHTA and CDR2 FQGTGA. The V end lost 5 bases, the J end lost 1 base, and 8 bases lay between the germline ends. The CDR3 loop spans 13 amino acids. CDR3 in amino acids: CASSQARNTEAFF. CDR3 nucleotides: TGTGCCAGCAGCCAGGCCCGGAACACTGAAGCTTTCTTT.

The rearrangement links TRBV27 to TRBJ2-1, with D unclear. V lost 4 bases to trimming and J lost 4 bases, with 26 bases between them. CDR3 length: 19 amino acids. Germline loops: CDR1 MNHEY, CDR2 SMNVEV (reference sequence). The CDR3 loop reads CASSYRYFGTSLPYNEQFF. CDR3 nucleotides: TGTGCCAGCAGTTACCGCTACTTCGGTACGTCCCTACCTTACAATGAGCAGTTCTTC.

V usage is TRBV30 and J usage is TRBJ1-5; 7 bases align to TRBD1. The germline V gene encodes CDR1 GTSNPN and CDR2 SVGIG (reference sequence). V shed 0 bases, J shed 0 bases, and the junction held 8 bases outside the gene matches. This CDR3 has 17 amino acids. CDR3 region: CAWSVGRGAYSNQPQHF. The CDR3 DNA is TGTGCCTGGAGTGTGGGCAGGGGGGCGTATAGCAATCAGCCCCAGCATTTT.

The chain employs TRBV6-5 and TRBJ2-3; maybe TRBD2 (6 bases). The CDR3 sequence is 16 residues long. Germline assignment: CDR1 MNHEY and CDR2 SVGAGI. The germline V and J ends were trimmed by 4 bases and 0 bases, with 14 bases remaining between them. CDR3 region: CASSSRDWASTDTQYF. The DNA of the CDR3 is TGTGCCAGCAGTTCCCGGGACTGGGCTAGCACAGATACGCAGTATTTT.

The chain recombines TRBV6-1 with TRBJ2-1, with TRBD1 matching 10 bases. The germline V gene has CDR1 MNHNS and CDR2 SASEGT. This CDR3 is 15 amino acids long. V shed 0 bases and J 8 bases; nucleotides not matched to a gene: 4. The CDR3 coding sequence is TGTGCCAGCAGTGAAGCTCCGGGACAGGGGTATGAGCAGTTCTTC. It specifies CASSEAPGQGYEQFF.

The chain links TRBV5-4 to TRBJ2-1; 8 bases are shared with TRBD1. The CDR3 consists of 17 residues. The trim removed 4 bases at V and 0 bases at J, leaving 9 bases unmatched. Germline CDR1 SGHNT, CDR2 YYREEE (reference sequence). The CDR3 sequence: CASSTTRQGSSYNEQFF. The CDR3 DNA follows: TGTGCCAGCAGCACTACGAGACAGGGGAGCTCCTACAATGAGCAGTTCTTC. The full variable domain, its missing parts supplied by reference TRBV5-4 and TRBJ2-1, is ETGVTQSPTHLIKTRGQQVTLRCSSQSGHNTVSWYQQALGQGPQFIFQYYREEENGRGNFPPRFSGLQFPNYSSELNVNALELDDSALYLCASSTTRQGSSYNEQFFGPGTRLTVL.

The V gene is TRBV7-9, the J gene TRBJ1-1, with TRBD1 identical over 9 bases. V was clipped by 3 bases and J by 11 bases; unmatched bases: 7. This CDR3 spans 13 amino acids. Germline V gives CDR1 SEHNR, CDR2 FQNEAQ (reference sequence). Here the CDR3 DNA reads TGTGCCAGCAGCTTCAGACAGGGGGACTGGGCTTTCTTT. This translates into CASSFRQGDWAFF. The complete variable domain, with remaining parts taken from reference TRBV7-9 and TRBJ1-1, reads DTGVSQNPRHKITKRGQNVTFRCDPISEHNRLYWYRQTLGQGPEFLTYFQNEAQLEKSRLLSDRFSAERPKGSFSTLEIQRTEQGDSAMYLCASSFRQGDWAFFGQGTRLTVV.

The chain has TRBV10-1 and TRBJ1-4; D not certain. Germline V CDR1 and CDR2: WNHNN, SYGVQD (reference sequence). CDR3 length: 11 residues. V lost 6 bases, J lost 5 bases, and 4 bases lay in between. As DNA, the CDR3 is TGCGCCAGCAGCTCGAATGAAAAACTGTTTTTT. Translating it yields CASSSNEKLFF.

V usage is TRBV28 and J usage is TRBJ1-1, with D perhaps matching TRBD1 (5 bases). Germline-derived CDR1 and CDR2 are MDHEN and SYDVKM. Trimming left V 6 bases short and J 5 bases short, with 7 bases between. The CDR3 runs 11 residues. The CDR3 sequence: CASRGRTEAFF. The CDR3 bases are TGTGCCAGCAGGGGGCGGACTGAAGCTTTCTTT.

V usage is TRBV19 and J usage is TRBJ2-5, with a tentative D call TRBD1 (5 bases). CDR1 and CDR2 from the germline V gene are LNHDA and SQIVND (reference sequence). The CDR3 extends over 16 amino acids. The V and J ends lost 1 base and 0 bases respectively, with 12 bases between them. The CDR3 sequence: CASSIVMTVYQETQYF. The CDR3 coding sequence is TGTGCCAGTAGTATAGTTATGACAGTCTACCAAGAGACCCAGTACTTC.

This clone was picked up a small number of times. The V call is TRBV6-2 or TRBV6-3, the J call TRBJ1-1; D is undetermined. V lost 0 bases and J 4 bases, leaving 12 bases between the germline ends. The V gene's germline CDR1 is MNHEY and CDR2 SVGEGT. This CDR3 comprises 15 residues. The CDR3 coding sequence is TGTGCCAGCAGTTACTCTGGAGTCGTGAGCACTGAAGCTTTCTTT. Translating gives CASSYSGVVSTEAFF.

V is TRBV28 and J is TRBJ1-5; 10 bases align to TRBD1. Germline values: CDR1 MDHEN, CDR2 SYDVKM. This CDR3 contains 17 residues. Trimming removed 5 bases from V and 2 bases from J; junction bases left unmatched: 9. CDR3 nucleotides: TGTGCCAGCAGTATAACCCGGACAGGGGGTCGCAATCAGCCCCAGCATTTT. This translates into CASSITRTGGRNQPQHF.

The chain employs TRBV6-5 and TRBJ1-4; D gene ambiguous. Trimming removed 6 bases from V and 5 bases from J, with 7 bases in between. This CDR3 spans 12 amino acids. The germline CDR1 and CDR2 sequences are MNHEY and SVGAGI. The CDR3 DNA sequence: TGTGCCAGCAGAAGAGGGAATGAAAAACTGTTTTTT. Residues: CASRRGNEKLFF.

The chain recombines TRBV3-1 (or the pseudogene TRBV3-2) with TRBJ2-2; D may be TRBD2 (6 bases). Per germline, CDR1 LGHDT and CDR2 YNNKEL (reference sequence). Deletions cut 4 bases from V and 0 bases from J, with 6 bases between. The CDR3 has 14 amino acids. The CDR3 loop reads CASSRRANTGELFF. The CDR3 DNA reads as TGTGCCAGCAGCCGGAGGGCGAACACCGGGGAGCTGTTTTTT.

V and J are TRBV19 and TRBJ2-2, with 13 positions matching TRBD2. The V segment lost 7 bases and the J segment 6 bases; nucleotides outside the gene matches: 11. The CDR3 is 17 amino acids. Germline assignment: CDR1 LNHDA and CDR2 SQIVND (reference sequence). In nucleotides, the CDR3 is TGTGCCAGTACCCTAGGACTAGCGGGAGTCTTTGCCGGGGAGCTGTTTTTT. Translation gives CASTLGLAGVFAGELFF. Supplemented by reference TRBV19 and TRBJ2-2, the full variable domain reads DGGITQSPKYLFRKEGQNVTLSCEQNLNHDAMYWYRQDPGQGLRLIYYSQIVNDFQKGDIAEGYSVSREKKESFPLTVTSAQKNPTAFYLCASTLGLAGVFAGELFFGEGSRLTVL.

Details on this clone: Its ends do not fully match the called genes, so a read error is possible. This sequence joins TRBV2 and TRBJ1-2, with 9 bases aligning to TRBD1. The CDR3 contains 14 residues. Per germline, CDR1 SNHLY and CDR2 FYNNEI. In nucleotides, the CDR3 is TGTGCCAGCACTGAAGGAACAGGGGGCAGTGGCTACACCTTC. It specifies CASTEGTGGSGYTF.

The J gene is TRBJ2-4, the V gene TRBV2, with D uncertain. The CDR3 length is 15 residues. Germline-derived CDR1 and CDR2 are SNHLY and FYNNEI. The germline V and J ends were trimmed by 3 bases and 3 bases, with 12 bases remaining between them. CDR3 protein: CASSEIQDGKNIQYF. CDR3 nucleotides: TGTGCCAGCAGTGAGATTCAGGATGGCAAAAACATTCAGTACTTC.

The chain carries TRBV6-5 and TRBJ2-1; TRBD2 matches 14 bases. The CDR3 covers 14 residues. V lost 6 bases to trimming and J lost 14 bases; unmatched junction nucleotides: 9. Germline V gene sequence: CDR1 MNHEY, CDR2 SVGAGI. CDR3 bases: TGTGCCAGCAGACTCCGACTAGCGGGAGGGCCTAAGTTCTTC. As protein: CASRLRLAGGPKFF.

This clone was found once. The V gene is TRBV18, the J gene TRBJ1-1; D call uncertain. The ends were cut back, 5 bases at V and 1 base at J, with 8 bases in the middle. The CDR3 loop spans 13 amino acids. Germline assignment: CDR1 KGHSH and CDR2 LQKENI. CDR3 nucleotides: TGTGCCAGCTCAAAGGAGGGGAACACTGAAGCTTTCTTT. This gives the protein CASSKEGNTEAFF. The complete variable domain, with remaining parts taken from reference TRBV18 and TRBJ1-1, reads NAGVMQNPRHLVRRRGQEARLRCSPMKGHSHVYWYRQLPEEGLKFMVYLQKENIIDESGMPKERFSAEFPKEGPSILRIQQVVRGDSAAYFCASSKEGNTEAFFGQGTRLTVV.

This chain joins TRBV19 and TRBJ1-2; 7 bases align to TRBD1. The V and J ends lost 6 bases and 4 bases, in that order; junction bases with no gene match: 11. CDR1 LNHDA and CDR2 SQIVND come from the germline V gene (reference sequence). The CDR3 has 15 amino acids. CDR3 amino acids: CASSPTGNSPYGYTF. CDR3 nucleotides: TGTGCCAGTAGCCCGACAGGGAATTCCCCCTATGGCTACACCTTC.

The table lists this clone with a count of one. This chain joins TRBV3-1 (or the pseudogene TRBV3-2) and TRBJ2-2, with 11 positions matching TRBD2. CDR1 is LGHDT and CDR2 is YNNKEL in the germline V gene (reference sequence). With V trimmed by 2 bases and J by 4 bases, 9 bases remained unmatched. This CDR3 is 18 amino acids long. The DNA for the CDR3 is TGTGCCAGCAGCCAACTAGTAGCGGGAGGGCCTGGCACCGGGGAGCTGTTTTTT. Translated: CASSQLVAGGPGTGELFF.

The rearrangement links TRBV5-1 to TRBJ1-1, with a tentative D call TRBD1 (5 bases). Looked up from germline, CDR1 is SGHRS and CDR2 is YFSETQ. V lost 3 bases and J lost 1, with 10 bases in between. The CDR3 has 14 amino acids. Here the CDR3 reads CASSSVTGNTEAFF. The CDR3 nucleotides read TGCGCCAGCAGCTCCGTAACAGGGAACACTGAAGCTTTCTTT.

In its sample, this clone was seen once. Here the CDR3 reads CASSLGFGTSRTYEQYF. As DNA, the CDR3 is TGCGCCAGCAGCTTGGGCTTCGGGACTAGCCGAACCTACGAGCAGTACTTC. J is TRBJ2-7 and V is TRBV5-1; the match to TRBD2 covers 9 bases. The CDR3 has 17 residues. The germline V gene has CDR1 SGHRS and CDR2 YFSETQ. Trimming took 0 bases from V and 2 from J; bases not matched to a gene: 9.